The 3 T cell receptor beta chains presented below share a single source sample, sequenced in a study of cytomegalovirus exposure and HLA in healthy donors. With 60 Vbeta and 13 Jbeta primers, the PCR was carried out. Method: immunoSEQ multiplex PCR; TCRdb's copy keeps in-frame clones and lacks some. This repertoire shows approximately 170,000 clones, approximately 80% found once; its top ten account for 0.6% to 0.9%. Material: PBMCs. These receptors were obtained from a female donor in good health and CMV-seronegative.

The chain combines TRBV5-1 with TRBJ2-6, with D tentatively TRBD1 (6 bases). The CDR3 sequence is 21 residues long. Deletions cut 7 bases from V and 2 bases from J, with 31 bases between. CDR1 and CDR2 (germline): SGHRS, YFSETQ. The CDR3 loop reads CASSIPTAPVNTGTGANVLTF. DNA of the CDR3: TGCGCCAGCTCTATCCCAACCGCGCCCGTTAATACAGGGACTGGGGCCAACGTCCTGACTTTC.

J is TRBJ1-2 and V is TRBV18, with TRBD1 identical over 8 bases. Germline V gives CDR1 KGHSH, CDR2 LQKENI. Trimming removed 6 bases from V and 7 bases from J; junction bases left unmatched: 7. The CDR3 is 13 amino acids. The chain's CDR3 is CASSPDRGLGYTF. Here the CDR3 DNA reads TGTGCCAGCTCCCCAGACAGGGGACTTGGCTACACCTTC. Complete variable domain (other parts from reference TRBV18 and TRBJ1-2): NAGVMQNPRHLVRRRGQEARLRCSPMKGHSHVYWYRQLPEEGLKFMVYLQKENIIDESGMPKERFSAEFPKEGPSILRIQQVVRGDSAAYFCASSPDRGLGYTFGSGTRLTVV.

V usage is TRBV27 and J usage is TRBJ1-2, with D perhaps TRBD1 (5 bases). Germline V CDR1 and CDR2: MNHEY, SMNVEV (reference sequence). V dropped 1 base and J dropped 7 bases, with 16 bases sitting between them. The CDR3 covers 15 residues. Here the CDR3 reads CASSLYGPGGGGYTF. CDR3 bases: TGTGCCAGCAGTTTATATGGCCCGGGGGGTGGTGGCTACACCTTC.